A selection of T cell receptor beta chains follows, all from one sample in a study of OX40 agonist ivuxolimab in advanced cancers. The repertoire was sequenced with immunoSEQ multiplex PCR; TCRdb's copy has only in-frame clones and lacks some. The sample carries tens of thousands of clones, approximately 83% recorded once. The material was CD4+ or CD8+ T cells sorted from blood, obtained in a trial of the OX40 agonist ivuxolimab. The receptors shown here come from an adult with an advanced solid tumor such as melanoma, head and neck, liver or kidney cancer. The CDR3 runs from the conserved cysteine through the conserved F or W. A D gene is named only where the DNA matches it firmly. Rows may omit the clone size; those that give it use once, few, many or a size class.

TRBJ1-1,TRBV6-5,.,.,TGTGCCAGCAGTTACTCGTTAGGCACCCTGGTGGCTTTCTTT,CASSYSLGTLVAFF
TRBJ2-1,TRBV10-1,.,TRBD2,TGCGCCAGCAGTGAATCTAGCGGGAGTTACAATGAGCAGTTCTTC,CASSESSGSYNEQFF
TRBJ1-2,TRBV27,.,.,TGTGCCAGCAGTTTTCTGGACCGACTATCTAACTATGGCTACACCTTC,CASSFLDRLSNYGYTF
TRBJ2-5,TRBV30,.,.,TGTGCCTGGAGTGTCACGGGCGGCCAAGAGACCCAGTACTTC,CAWSVTGGQETQYF
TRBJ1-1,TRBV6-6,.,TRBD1,TGTGCCAGCAGTTCCGAGACAGGGGGGAACACTGAAGCTTTCTTT,CASSSETGGNTEAFF
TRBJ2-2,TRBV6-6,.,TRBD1,TGTGCCAGCAGCTCAAGGGGGCAGAACACCGGGGAGCTGTTTTTT,CASSSRGQNTGELFF
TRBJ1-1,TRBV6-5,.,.,TGTGCCAGCACTCTTCAGGTAAACACTGAAGCTTTCTTT,CASTLQVNTEAFF
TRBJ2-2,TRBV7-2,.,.,TGTGCCAGCAGCGCGAACCCCGGGGGGCAGTGGGCCGGGGAGCTGTTTTTT,CASSANPGGQWAGELFF
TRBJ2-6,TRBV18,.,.,TGTGCCAGCTCACGATCACAACGGGAAGCTTCCCTCTCTGGGGCCAACGTCCTGACTTTC,CASSRSQREASLSGANVLTF
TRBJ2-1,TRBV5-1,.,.,TGCGCCAGCCGCCGGGACTCTACTTCCTACAATGAGCAGTTCTTC,CASRRDSTSYNEQFF
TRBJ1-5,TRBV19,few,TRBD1,TGTGCCAGTAGTATAGTACCGGGACAGTTTAGCAATCAGCCCCAGCATTTT,CASSIVPGQFSNQPQHF
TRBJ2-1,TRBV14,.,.,TGTGCCAGCAGCCAAGTCTTCTCCGGCAGTCGGCGGGATGAGCAGTTCTTC,CASSQVFSGSRRDEQFF
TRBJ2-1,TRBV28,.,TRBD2,TGTGCCAGCGTTATTAGTCGTGGTGTGTCGGTTCGACCCGGGGGGAATGAGCAGTTCTTC,CASVISRGVSVRPGGNEQFF
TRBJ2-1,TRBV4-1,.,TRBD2,TGCGCCAGCAGCCAAGGGTTCCGAACTAGCGGGAGGGCCGAGCAGTTCTTC,CASSQGFRTSGRAEQFF
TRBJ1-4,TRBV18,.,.,TGTGCCAGCTCACCACAGAGAGGAGAAAAACTGTTTTTT,CASSPQRGEKLFF
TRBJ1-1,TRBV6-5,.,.,TGTGCCAGCACCTACCAGTTGAACACTGAAGCTTTCTTT,CASTYQLNTEAFF
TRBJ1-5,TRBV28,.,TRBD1,TGTGCCAGCAGTCCCCTCCGGGACAGGGTCATGGGCCAGCCCCAGCATTTT,CASSPLRDRVMGQPQHF
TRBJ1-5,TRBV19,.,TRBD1,TGTGCCGTTGGAACAGGGGCCCATCAGCCCCAGCATTTT,CAVGTGAHQPQHF
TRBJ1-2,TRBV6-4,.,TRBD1,TGTGCCAGCAATGCCAGGGGAGGGGGCGCAGGTGGCTACACCTTC,CASNARGGGAGGYTF
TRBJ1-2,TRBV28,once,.,TGTGCCACCTATACGTGGGCACCCCACTATGGCTACACCTTC,CATYTWAPHYGYTF
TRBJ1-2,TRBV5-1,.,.,TGCGCCAGCAGCTTGGCCGGAGAGGGCGCTGGGGGTGGCTACACCTTC,CASSLAGEGAGGGYTF
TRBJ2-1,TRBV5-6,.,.,TGTGCCAGCAGCTTGGGGCCCCCAGGGGACTCCTACAATGAGCAGTTCTTC,CASSLGPPGDSYNEQFF
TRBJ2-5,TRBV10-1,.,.,TGCGCCAGCAGTGAGTCGAGAGCTTCAGAGACCCAGTACTTC,CASSESRASETQYF
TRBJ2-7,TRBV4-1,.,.,TGCGCCAGCAGCCAAGTAGGGGTGTCCTACGAGCAGTACTTC,CASSQVGVSYEQYF
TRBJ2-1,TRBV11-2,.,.,TGTGCCAGCAGACCCGGTCTGGCAGGGTGGCATGAGCAGTTCTTC,CASRPGLAGWHEQFF
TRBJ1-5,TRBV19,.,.,TGTGCCAGTAGGAGCGACCTACTCAGGTTCAATCAGCCCCAGCATTTT,CASRSDLLRFNQPQHF
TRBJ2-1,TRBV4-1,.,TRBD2,TGCGCCAGCAGCCAAGAGTCGCCGGGACTAGCTAGCCACAATGAGCAGTTCTTC,CASSQESPGLASHNEQFF
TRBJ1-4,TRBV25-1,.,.,TGTGCCAGCAGTGGGCTCATGCGGGGGAAACTGTTTTTT,CASSGLMRGKLFF
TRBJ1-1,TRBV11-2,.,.,TGTGCCAGCAGCTTAGTGGCGGGCACTGAAGCTTTCTTT,CASSLVAGTEAFF
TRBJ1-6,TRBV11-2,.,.,TGTGCCAGCAGAACCTCGACAGCACCCCTCCACTTT,CASRTSTAPLHF
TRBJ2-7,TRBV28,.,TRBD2,TGTGCCAGCAGTTCACAACTAGCGGAGCCACTCTCCTACGAGCAGTACTTC,CASSSQLAEPLSYEQYF